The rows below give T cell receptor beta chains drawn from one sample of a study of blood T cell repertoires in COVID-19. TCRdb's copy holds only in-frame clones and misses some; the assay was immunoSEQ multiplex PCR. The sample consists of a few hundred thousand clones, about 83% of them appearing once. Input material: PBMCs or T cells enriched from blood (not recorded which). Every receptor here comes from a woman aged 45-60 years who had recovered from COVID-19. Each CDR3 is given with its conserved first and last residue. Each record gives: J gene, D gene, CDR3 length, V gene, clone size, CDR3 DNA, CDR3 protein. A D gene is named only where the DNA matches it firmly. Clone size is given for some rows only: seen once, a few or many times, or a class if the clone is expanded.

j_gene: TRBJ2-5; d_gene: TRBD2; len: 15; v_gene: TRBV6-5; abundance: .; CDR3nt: TGTGCCAGCAGTTACTCGGGACTAGGTGGGGAGACCCAGTACTTC; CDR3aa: CASSYSGLGGETQYF
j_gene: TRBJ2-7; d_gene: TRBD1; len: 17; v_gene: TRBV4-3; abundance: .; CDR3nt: TGCGCCAGCAGCCAAAGTTCTTCCGGACAGGGGGCCTACGAGCAGTACTTC; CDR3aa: CASSQSSSGQGAYEQYF
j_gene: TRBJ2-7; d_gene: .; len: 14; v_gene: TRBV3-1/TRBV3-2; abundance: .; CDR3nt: TGTGCCAGCAGCGCCCACGGGGGCTCCTACGAGCAGTACTTC; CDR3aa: CASSAHGGSYEQYF
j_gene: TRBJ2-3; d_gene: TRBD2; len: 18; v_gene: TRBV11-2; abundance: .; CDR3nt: TGTGCCAGCAGCTTAGACTGGGCGGGGGGGAGATACGGAGATACGCAGTATTTT; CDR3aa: CASSLDWAGGRYGDTQYF
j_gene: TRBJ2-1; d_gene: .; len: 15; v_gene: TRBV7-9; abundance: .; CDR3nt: TGTGCCAGCAGCGCCACAGGTACCCTCTACAATGAGCAGTTCTTC; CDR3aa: CASSATGTLYNEQFF
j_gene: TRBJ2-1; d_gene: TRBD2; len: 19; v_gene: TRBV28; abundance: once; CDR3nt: TGTGCCAGCACTATCACCGGGACTAGCGGGGGTTATCTGAACGATGAGCAGTTCTTC; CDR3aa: CASTITGTSGGYLNDEQFF
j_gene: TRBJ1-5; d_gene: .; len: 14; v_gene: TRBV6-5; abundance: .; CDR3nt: TGTGCCAGCAGTAGACAGAGTTCAAATCAGCCCCAGCATTTT; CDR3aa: CASSRQSSNQPQHF
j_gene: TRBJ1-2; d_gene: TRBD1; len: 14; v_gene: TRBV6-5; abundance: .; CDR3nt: TGTGCCAGCACTTTGGAGGGGGCGGCCTATGGTTACACCTTC; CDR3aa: CASTLEGAAYGYTF
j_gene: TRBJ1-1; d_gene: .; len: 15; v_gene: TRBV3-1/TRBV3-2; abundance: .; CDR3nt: TGTGCCAGCAGCCCCCAGGAGGGCCCGAACACTGAAGCTTTCTTT; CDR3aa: CASSPQEGPNTEAFF
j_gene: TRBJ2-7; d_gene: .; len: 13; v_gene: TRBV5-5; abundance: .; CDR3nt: TGTGCCAGCAGCTTCGTCCCGGAGTCCGAGCAGTACTTC; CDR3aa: CASSFVPESEQYF
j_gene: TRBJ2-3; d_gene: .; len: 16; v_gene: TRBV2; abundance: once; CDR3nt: TGTGCCAGCGCTCGGGGTCGGCAGACTAGCACAGATACGCAGTATTTT; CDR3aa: CASARGRQTSTDTQYF
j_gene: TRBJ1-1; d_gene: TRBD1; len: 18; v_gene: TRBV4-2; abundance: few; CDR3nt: TGTGCCAGCAGCCAAGGATCTTGGGGTACACAGGGGGCGTTTGAAGCTTTCTTT; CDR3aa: CASSQGSWGTQGAFEAFF
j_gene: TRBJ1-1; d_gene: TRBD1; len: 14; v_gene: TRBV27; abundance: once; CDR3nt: TGTGCCAGCAGTAACAGGGGGACGAACACTGAAGCTTTCTTT; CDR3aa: CASSNRGTNTEAFF
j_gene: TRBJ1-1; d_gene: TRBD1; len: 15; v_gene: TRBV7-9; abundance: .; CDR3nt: TGTGCCAGCAGTCTAGGGACAGGCCTTAACACTGAAGCTTTCTTT; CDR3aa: CASSLGTGLNTEAFF
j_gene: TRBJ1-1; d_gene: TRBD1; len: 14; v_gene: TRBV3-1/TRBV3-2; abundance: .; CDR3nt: TGTGCCAGCAGCCAGCGGGACAGTTTGACTGAAGCTTTCTTT; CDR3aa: CASSQRDSLTEAFF
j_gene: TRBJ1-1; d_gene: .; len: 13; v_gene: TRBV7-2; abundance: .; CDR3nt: TGTGCCAGCAGCTTGGCCTGGAACACTGAAGCTTTCTTT; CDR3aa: CASSLAWNTEAFF
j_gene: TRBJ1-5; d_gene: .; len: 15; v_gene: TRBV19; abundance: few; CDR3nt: TGTGCCAGTAGTATTGGGCAGGGGCTCAATCAGCCCCAGCATTTT; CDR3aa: CASSIGQGLNQPQHF
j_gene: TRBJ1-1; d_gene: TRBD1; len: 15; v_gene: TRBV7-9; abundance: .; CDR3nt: TGTGCCAGCAGCTTTTGGGACAGAATGAACACTGAAGCTTTCTTT; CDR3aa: CASSFWDRMNTEAFF